This TCR beta chain was retrieved from a study of human T cells and chemical hapten exposure. Study information: The variation in per-sample TCR yields arose mainly from small differences in pooled library volumes. Study findings and constraints: Expanded TCR counts at PT1 were positively correlated with the patch test score. The donor cohort had alopecia, so its immune response may not match that of healthy people.

Time point specified: patch test 1, 2 weeks after DPC sensitization. As to treatment: therapeutic diphenylcyclopropenone sensitization with weekly scalp DPC. Alopecia patients between 18 and 70 years old and suitable for DPC were used as donors. TCRdb recomputed calls from the RACE reads with MiXCR, one row per CDR3 protein. The sample contains 150,000 to 200,000 distinct CDR3 sequences, about 15% of which appear only once. Trimming removed 2 bases from V and 2 bases from J; junction bases left unmatched: 12. Germline CDR1 is DFQATT and CDR2 is SNEGSKA (reference sequence). The length of the CDR3 is 17 residues. This clonotype was seen more than once but under ten times. Its target is not known.

Sample: whole blood, taken in connection with sensitization to the hapten diphenylcyclopropenone (DPC). The J gene is TRBJ2-3, the V gene TRBV20-1; TRBD2 agrees at 8 bases. The origin of this receptor is a woman in her 30s with alopecia areata. Some clones in this sample may be carry-over from other donors' samples. This CDR3 is CSARTAARGAYTDTQYF. CDR3 DNA: TGCAGTGCTAGAACCGCAGCGCGGGGGGCCTACACAGATACGCAGTATTTT.